The 8 T cell receptor beta chains below all came from one sample that was sequenced in a study of T-cell memory formation after mild COVID-19. MiXCR, applied by TCRdb to the 5' RACE reads, yields one record per CDR3 protein. The table includes 300,000 to 350,000 distinct CDR3 sequences, roughly an eighth detected once. Sequencing was performed on PBMCs or a T cell subset sorted from them (not recorded which). These receptor sequences come from a man aged 18 to 30 who had mild COVID-19 (a few samples of this study predate the infection). Cell type and time point are not known.

The V call is TRBV15, the J call TRBJ2-5; D is possibly TRBD2 (6 bases). The germline V gene has CDR1 LNHNV and CDR2 YYDKDF (reference sequence). The CDR3 has 14 amino acids. Trimming left V 7 bases short and J 3 bases short, with 15 bases between. CDR3 DNA: TGTGCCACCAAAACCCTGGGGGGAGAAGAGACCCAGTACTTC. Protein product: CATKTLGGEETQYF.

This clonotype was found many times. This chain connects TRBV6-1 to TRBJ2-7; D perhaps matches TRBD2 (5 bases). Germline values: CDR1 MNHNS, CDR2 SASEGT. The germline V and J ends were trimmed by 10 bases and 2 bases, with 15 bases remaining between them. The CDR3 has 13 amino acids. The CDR3 DNA reads TGTGCCACCCGAGGGCAGATGACCTACGAGCAGTACTTC. This translates into CATRGQMTYEQYF.

This rearrangement joins TRBV7-6 to TRBJ2-5; no reliable D call. This CDR3 is built from 16 residues. Between the trimmed V and J ends, which lost 3 bases and 5 bases, there was a span of 19 bases. Per the germline V gene, CDR1 is SGHVS and CDR2 is FNYEAQ. In DNA, the CDR3 is TGTGCCAGCAGCTTGAATCTCGCCCGAGACGAGGAGACCCAGTACTTC. Translated, it gives CASSLNLARDEETQYF.

This clonotype occurred a few times. J is TRBJ1-2 and V is TRBV6-2 or TRBV6-3; TRBD1 agrees at 11 bases. The V gene's germline CDR1 is MNHEY and CDR2 SVGEGT. This CDR3 is 14 amino acids long. V was clipped by 2 bases and J by 7 bases; unmatched bases: 3. This CDR3 is CASSYGTGGFGYTF. CDR3 DNA sequence: TGTGCCAGCAGTTACGGGACAGGGGGATTTGGCTACACCTTC.

V and J are TRBV19 and TRBJ2-3; D is undetermined. Germline V gene data show CDR1 as LNHDA and CDR2 as SQIVND (reference sequence). The CDR3 sequence is 12 residues long. V was clipped by 6 bases and J by 6 bases, with 10 bases between them. The CDR3 loop is CASRETGDTQYF. For the CDR3, the DNA is TGTGCCAGTAGGGAGACCGGCGATACGCAGTATTTT.

This clonotype was seen only a few times. CDR3 in DNA: TGTGCCAGCAGCTTAGATCCAGCGGGGGGGACGGCGCAGTATTTT. Translating gives CASSLDPAGGTAQYF. The chain is built from TRBV7-2 and TRBJ2-3, with TRBD2 matching 10 bases. V dropped 1 base and J dropped 10; count of bases not matched to a gene: 8. The CDR3 is 15 residues long. Germline V lookup: CDR1 SGHTA, CDR2 FQGNSA.

Only a few counts were recorded for this clonotype. The chain uses TRBV11-2 and TRBJ2-7; D perhaps matches TRBD2 (6 bases). This CDR3 is built from 14 residues. Trimming took 4 bases from V and 6 from J, leaving 16 bases between them. Germline assignment: CDR1 SGHAT and CDR2 FQNNGV. As DNA, the CDR3 is TGTGCCAGCAGCTCCGTCTCGGGGCGGGGCGAGCAGTACTTC. This translates into CASSSVSGRGEQYF.

This clonotype occurred a few times. The chain is built from TRBV6-2 or TRBV6-3 and TRBJ2-7; 8 nucleotides agree with TRBD1. Germline-derived CDR1 and CDR2 are MNHEY and SVGEGT. The CDR3 extends over 12 amino acids. The V segment lost 6 bases and the J segment 5 bases; nucleotides outside the gene matches: 3. As DNA, the CDR3 is TGTGCCAGCAGAGACAGGGGAGACGAGCAGTACGTC. It is translated as CASRDRGDEQYV.